These 20 T cell receptor beta chains came from one sample sequenced in a study of blood T cell repertoires in COVID-19. Profiling relied on immunoSEQ multiplex PCR, and the TCRdb table lists in-frame clones only, not all of them. Among roughly 73,000 clones listed, roughly 76% were seen once. Input material: peripheral blood. These receptors all stem from a woman in her 70s with acute or convalescent COVID-19.

The CDR3 bases are TGTGCCAGCAATGGAGCCACAGATACGCAGTATTTT. This encodes CASNGATDTQYF. This rearrangement joins TRBV28 to TRBJ2-3; no reliable D call. This CDR3 is built from 12 residues. Trimming removed 7 bases at V and 2 bases at J, with 7 bases between. The germline CDR1 and CDR2 sequences are MDHEN and SYDVKM.

This rearrangement joins TRBV28 to TRBJ2-1; 9 bases fit TRBD2. This CDR3 has 15 residues. Germline V gene sequence: CDR1 MDHEN, CDR2 SYDVKM. V dropped 6 bases and J dropped 6; count of bases not matched to a gene: 9. The chain's CDR3 is CASSWPGTSSNEQFF. CDR3 DNA: TGTGCCAGCAGCTGGCCCGGGACTAGCAGCAATGAGCAGTTCTTC.

There are a few counts of this clone. The V call is TRBV7-8, the J call TRBJ1-4; D gene unclear. Germline V gene sequence: CDR1 SGHVS, CDR2 FQNEAQ. There are 15 residues in the CDR3. V gave up 4 bases and J gave up 0 bases, with 9 bases separating them. Here the CDR3 DNA reads TGTGCCAGCAGCTGGGGAGTCGCAACTAATGAAAAACTGTTTTTT. Translated: CASSWGVATNEKLFF.

J is TRBJ1-5 and V is TRBV7-9; D possibly corresponds to TRBD1 (5 bases). CDR3 length equals 12 residues. Germline V gene sequence: CDR1 SEHNR, CDR2 FQNEAQ (reference sequence). With 5 bases removed from V and 6 bases from J, the gap between germline ends came to 8 bases. CDR3 protein: CASSQGTQPQHF. DNA of the CDR3: TGTGCCAGCAGCCAGGGTACTCAGCCCCAGCATTTT.

This clone came up once. This chain joins TRBV9 and TRBJ2-3; 7 nucleotides align to TRBD2. The CDR3 contains 15 residues. CDR1 is SGDLS, CDR2 YYNGEE, per germline. The V segment lost 4 bases and the J segment 6 bases; nucleotides outside the gene matches: 11. The CDR3 is CASSPGGLLGDTQYF. The CDR3 DNA reads TGTGCCAGCAGCCCGGGGGGACTTCTGGGGGATACGCAGTATTTT.

Turning to this clone: Relative to the germline gene, one junction end is altered; a read error may explain this. The chain combines TRBV4-1 with TRBJ2-7; TRBD1 matches at 8 bases. CDR1 MGHRA and CDR2 YSYEKL come from the germline V gene. The CDR3 is 18 amino acids. In DNA form, the CDR3 reads TGCGCCAGCAGTCAAGGGGTGTGGACGACAGGGGCCTTCTACGAGCAGTACTTC. Translation: CASSQGVWTTGAFYEQYF.

V is TRBV18 and J is TRBJ1-1; D remains unclear. The CDR3 extends over 14 amino acids. CDR1 KGHSH and CDR2 LQKENI come from the germline V gene. V was cut by 3 bases and J by 1 base, with 9 bases left in between. The CDR3 loop reads CASSPKQSNTEAFF. DNA for the CDR3: TGTGCCAGCTCACCGAAACAGTCGAACACTGAAGCTTTCTTT.

V is TRBV19 and J is TRBJ2-6; the D gene is possibly TRBD1 (6 bases). The CDR3 extends over 18 amino acids. Germline values: CDR1 LNHDA, CDR2 SQIVND (reference sequence). Trimming removed 1 base at V and 4 bases at J, with 17 bases between. CDR3 region: CASSIGGVLRGGANVLTF. CDR3 DNA sequence: TGTGCCAGTAGTATAGGAGGGGTTCTTAGGGGGGGGGCCAACGTCCTGACTTTC.

The CDR3: CASGGQGGGYTF. CDR3 DNA sequence: TGTGCCAGCGGCGGACAGGGGGGAGGCTACACCTTC. The J gene is TRBJ1-2, the V gene TRBV6-5; 10 bases match TRBD1. CDR1 is MNHEY and CDR2 is SVGAGI in the germline V gene. The V segment lost 8 bases and the J segment 8 bases; nucleotides outside the gene matches: 5. There are 12 residues in the CDR3.

The V and J genes are TRBV9 and TRBJ2-1; 13 bases are shared with TRBD2. Losses at the gene ends were 3 bases for V and 5 bases for J; bases not matched to a gene: 5. The CDR3 contains 16 residues. CDR1 SGDLS and CDR2 YYNGEE come from the germline V gene. CDR3 nucleotide sequence: TGTGCCAGCAGCGCGCCTGGGACTAGCGGGGACAATGAGCAGTTCTTC. This translates into CASSAPGTSGDNEQFF.

V and J are TRBV6-5 and TRBJ1-5; 7 nucleotides line up with TRBD1. V shed 0 bases and J 7 bases; nucleotides not matched to a gene: 6. Germline CDR1 MNHEY, CDR2 SVGAGI. The CDR3 totals 15 residues. CDR3 amino acids: CASSYSAGGRQPQHF. In DNA form, the CDR3 reads TGTGCCAGCAGTTACTCGGCAGGGGGAAGGCAGCCCCAGCATTTT.

The CDR3 sequence is CASNVRANTGELFF. CDR3 DNA: TGTGCCAGCAATGTACGGGCGAACACCGGGGAGCTGTTTTTT. The chain links TRBV28 to TRBJ2-2, with D unclear. Between the trimmed V and J ends, which lost 7 bases and 0 bases, there was a span of 9 bases. Per germline, CDR1 MDHEN and CDR2 SYDVKM. CDR3 length equals 14 residues.

The rearrangement links TRBV5-4 to TRBJ2-1; 12 bases match TRBD2. The CDR3 spans 14 residues. CDR1 is SGHNT and CDR2 is YYREEE in the germline V gene (reference sequence). With 3 bases clipped from V and 8 bases from J, the junction kept 3 bases outside the gene matches. The CDR3 DNA reads as TGTGCCAGCAGCTCTCGGACTAGCGGGGATGAGCAGTTCTTC. Its translation: CASSSRTSGDEQFF.

The V and J genes are TRBV13 and TRBJ2-7; 11 bases fit TRBD2. Germline V CDR1 and CDR2: PRHDT, FYEKMQ (reference sequence). Unmatched junction bases numbered 4, after V lost 0 bases and J lost 3 bases. The CDR3 sequence is 16 residues long. The DNA of the CDR3 is TGTGCCAGCAGCTTAGGGACGGGACTAGCGGACTACGAGCAGTACTTC. It codes for CASSLGTGLADYEQYF.

This clone was observed a few times. This rearrangement joins TRBV6-2 or TRBV6-3 to TRBJ2-7, with 10 bases matching TRBD2. The CDR3 runs to 14 residues. Germline CDR1 and CDR2: MNHEY and SVGEGT. J was trimmed by 2 bases and V by 6 bases; bases with no gene match: 4. As DNA, the CDR3 is TGTGCCAGCAGCCGGACTAGCGGTCCCTACGAGCAGTACTTC. It yields the protein CASSRTSGPYEQYF.

V gene TRBV6-5 combines with J gene TRBJ1-5, with TRBD1 matching over 9 bases. V dropped 6 bases and J dropped 5; count of bases not matched to a gene: 8. This CDR3 has 15 amino acids. In germline, CDR1 is MNHEY, CDR2 SVGAGI. The CDR3 here is CASSTTGGRDQPQHF. In nucleotides, the CDR3 is TGTGCCAGCAGCACCACAGGGGGCAGAGATCAGCCCCAGCATTTT.

This clone has just a few counts. The chain recombines TRBV27 with TRBJ1-6; no clear D. The CDR3 is 14 residues long. The germline V gene encodes CDR1 MNHEY and CDR2 SMNVEV (reference sequence). V shed 2 bases and J shed 7 bases, with 9 bases lying between them. DNA for the CDR3: TGTGCCAGCAGTTTACACAGTTTAAATTCACCCCTCCACTTT. Amino acid sequence: CASSLHSLNSPLHF.

The chain is built from TRBV27 and TRBJ1-2; 7 bases line up with TRBD1. The V segment lost 2 bases and the J segment 8 bases; nucleotides outside the gene matches: 14. This CDR3 has 16 residues. The germline V gene has CDR1 MNHEY and CDR2 SMNVEV (reference sequence). In DNA form, the CDR3 reads TGTGCCAGCAGTTTAGGGACAGCGGGCCCCTTGGGGGGCTACACCTTC. The encoded protein is CASSLGTAGPLGGYTF.

Of note for this clone: At one boundary the junction diverges from the germline segment, which might be a read error. This rearrangement joins TRBV7-7 to TRBJ1-1; possibly TRBD1 for D (5 bases). The CDR3 runs to 16 residues. CDR1 SSHAT and CDR2 FNYEAQ come from the germline V gene (reference sequence). CDR3: CASSAAHRGMNTEAFF. CDR3 nucleotides: TGTGCTAGCAGCGCCGCCCACCGGGGGATGAACACTGAAGCTTTCTTT. Together with reference TRBV7-7 and TRBJ1-1, the CDR3 gives the full variable domain: GAGVSQSPRYKVTKRGQDVTLRCDPISSHATLYWYQQALGQGPEFLTYFNYEAQPDKSGLPSDRFSAERPEGSISTLTIQRTEQRDSAMYRCASSAAHRGMNTEAFFGQGTRLTVV.

J is TRBJ1-6 and V is TRBV6-5, with D possibly TRBD1 on 5 matching bases. Germline V gives CDR1 MNHEY, CDR2 SVGAGI. V was pared by 1 base and J by 7 bases, with 14 bases between. CDR3 length equals 16 residues. CDR3 DNA: TGTGCCAGCAGTTACTATGGACACTTAACGAATTCACCCCTCCACTTT. Its protein product is CASSYYGHLTNSPLHF.